This TCR beta chain was sequenced for a study of blood T cell repertoires in COVID-19. V was trimmed by 7 bases and J by 2 bases, leaving 15 bases between them. Germline assignment: CDR1 SNHLY and CDR2 FYNNEI. The CDR3 extends over 14 amino acids. Libraries were prepared by immunoSEQ multiplex PCR; TCRdb keeps only in-frame clonotypes and omits some of them. Among tens of thousands of clones listed, 90% were seen once. Sequenced input: peripheral blood. The chain is built from TRBV2 and TRBJ2-7; the D gene is possibly TRBD1 (6 bases). The sequence came from a woman in her fifties or sixties with active COVID-19. The CDR3 DNA follows: TGTGCCAGCATAAATCCGGGGACAACCTACGAGCAGTACTTC. Protein: CASINPGTTYEQYF.